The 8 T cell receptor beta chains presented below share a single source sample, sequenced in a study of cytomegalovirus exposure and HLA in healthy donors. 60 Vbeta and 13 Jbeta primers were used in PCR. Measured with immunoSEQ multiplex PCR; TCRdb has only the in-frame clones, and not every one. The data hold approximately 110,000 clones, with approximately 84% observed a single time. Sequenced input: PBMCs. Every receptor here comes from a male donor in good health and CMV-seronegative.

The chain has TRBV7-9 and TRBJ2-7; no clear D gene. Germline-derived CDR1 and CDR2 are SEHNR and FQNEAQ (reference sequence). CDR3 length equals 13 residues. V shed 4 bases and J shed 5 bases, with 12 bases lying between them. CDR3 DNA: TGTGCCAGCAGCTCGCGAACTGGTAACGAGCAGTACTTC. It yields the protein CASSSRTGNEQYF.

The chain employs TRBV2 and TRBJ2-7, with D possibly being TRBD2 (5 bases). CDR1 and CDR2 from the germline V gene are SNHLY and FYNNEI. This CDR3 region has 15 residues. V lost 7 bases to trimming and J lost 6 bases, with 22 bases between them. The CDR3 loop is CASIPRDERASEQYF. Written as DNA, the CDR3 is TGTGCCAGCATCCCCCGGGATGAAAGGGCCTCCGAGCAGTACTTC.

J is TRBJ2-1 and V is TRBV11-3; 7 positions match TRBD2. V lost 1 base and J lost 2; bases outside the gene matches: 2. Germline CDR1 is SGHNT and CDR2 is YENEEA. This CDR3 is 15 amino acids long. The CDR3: CASSLAGGPYNEQFF. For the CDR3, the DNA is TGTGCCAGCAGCTTAGCGGGAGGCCCCTACAATGAGCAGTTCTTC.

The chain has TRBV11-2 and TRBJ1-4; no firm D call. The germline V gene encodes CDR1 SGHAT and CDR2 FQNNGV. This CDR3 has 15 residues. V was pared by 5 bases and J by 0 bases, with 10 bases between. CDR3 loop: CASSKEVATNEKLFF. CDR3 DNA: TGTGCCAGCAGCAAAGAGGTTGCAACTAATGAAAAACTGTTTTTT. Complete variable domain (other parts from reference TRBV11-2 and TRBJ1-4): EAGVAQSPRYKIIEKRQSVAFWCNPISGHATLYWYQQILGQGPKLLIQFQNNGVVDDSQLPKDRFSAERLKGVDSTLKIQPAKLEDSAVYLCASSKEVATNEKLFFGSGTQLSVL.

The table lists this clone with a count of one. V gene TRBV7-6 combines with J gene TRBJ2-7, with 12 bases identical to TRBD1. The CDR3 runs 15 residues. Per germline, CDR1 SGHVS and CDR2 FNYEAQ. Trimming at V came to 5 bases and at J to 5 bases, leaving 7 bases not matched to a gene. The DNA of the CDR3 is TGTGCCAGCAGCGCAGGGACAGGGGGCTATCACGAGCAGTACTTC. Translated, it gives CASSAGTGGYHEQYF.

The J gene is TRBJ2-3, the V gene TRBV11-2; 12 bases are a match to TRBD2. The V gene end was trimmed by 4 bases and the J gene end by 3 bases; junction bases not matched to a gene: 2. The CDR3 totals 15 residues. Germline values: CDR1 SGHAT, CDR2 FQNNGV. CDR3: CASSSLAGGTDTQYF. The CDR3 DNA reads TGTGCCAGCAGCTCTCTAGCGGGAGGGACAGATACGCAGTATTTT.

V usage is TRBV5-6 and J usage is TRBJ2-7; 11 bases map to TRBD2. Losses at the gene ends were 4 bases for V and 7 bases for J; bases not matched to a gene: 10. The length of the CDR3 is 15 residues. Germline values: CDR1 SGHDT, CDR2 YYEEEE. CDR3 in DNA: TGTGCCAGCAGCAATCTAGCGGGAGGCTCGGGGGAGCAGTACTTC. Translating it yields CASSNLAGGSGEQYF.

CDR3 loop: CATSRRDNEQFF. CDR3 DNA sequence: TGTGCCACCAGCAGGCGGGACAATGAGCAGTTCTTC. V usage is TRBV15 and J usage is TRBJ2-1; maybe TRBD2 (5 bases). CDR1 and CDR2 (germline): LNHNV, YYDKDF (reference sequence). The V end lost 3 bases, the J end lost 5 bases, and 5 bases lay between the germline ends. The CDR3 has 12 residues.